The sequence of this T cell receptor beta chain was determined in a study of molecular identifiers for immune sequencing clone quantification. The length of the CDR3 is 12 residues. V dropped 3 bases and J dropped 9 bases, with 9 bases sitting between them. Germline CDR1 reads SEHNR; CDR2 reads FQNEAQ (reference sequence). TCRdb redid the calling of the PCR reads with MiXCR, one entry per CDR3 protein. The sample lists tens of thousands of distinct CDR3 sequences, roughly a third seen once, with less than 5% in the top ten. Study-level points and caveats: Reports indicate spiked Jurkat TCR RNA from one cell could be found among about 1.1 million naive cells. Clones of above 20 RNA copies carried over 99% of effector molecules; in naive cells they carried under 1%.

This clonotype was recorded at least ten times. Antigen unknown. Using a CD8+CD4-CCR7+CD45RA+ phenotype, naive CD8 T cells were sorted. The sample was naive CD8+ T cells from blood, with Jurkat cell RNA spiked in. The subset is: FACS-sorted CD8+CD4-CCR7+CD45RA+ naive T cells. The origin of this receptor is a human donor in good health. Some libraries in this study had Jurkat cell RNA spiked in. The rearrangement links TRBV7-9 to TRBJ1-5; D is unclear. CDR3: CASSLTGLPQHF. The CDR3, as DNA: TGTGCCAGCAGCTTGACCGGTTTGCCCCAGCATTTT. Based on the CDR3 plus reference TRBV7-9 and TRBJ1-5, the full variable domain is DTGVSQNPRHKITKRGQNVTFRCDPISEHNRLYWYRQTLGQGPEFLTYFQNEAQLEKSRLLSDRFSAERPKGSFSTLEIQRTEQGDSAMYLCASSLTGLPQHFGDGTRLSIL.